The 30 T cell receptor beta chains below were found in one sample sequenced in a study of blood T cell repertoires in COVID-19. Using immunoSEQ multiplex PCR, the repertoire was profiled, and TCRdb retains in-frame clones only, with some absent. There are approximately 200,000 clones in the sample; 87% occur only once, and about a tenth lies in the top ten. Input material: PBMCs or T cells enriched from blood (not recorded which). These TCRs come from a man younger than 40 who had recovered from COVID-19.

The rearrangement joins TRBV11-2 to TRBJ2-7, with D possibly TRBD1 on 5 matching bases. Germline CDR1 is SGHAT and CDR2 is FQNNGV. The germline V and J ends were trimmed by 1 base and 6 bases, with 16 bases remaining between them. This CDR3 is 15 amino acids long. The CDR3, as DNA: TGTGCCAGCAGCTTAGTCCAGGGAATCTTCCGCGAGCAGTACTTC. The encoded protein is CASSLVQGIFREQYF.

This sequence joins TRBV23-1 and TRBJ2-4; possibly TRBD2 for D (6 bases). TRBV23-1 counts as an open reading frame of uncertain function. This CDR3 is built from 13 residues. V dropped 8 bases and J dropped 1 base, with 9 bases sitting between them. CDR3 in amino acids: CASRGRAKNIQYF. Here the CDR3 DNA reads TGCGCCAGCCGAGGGAGGGCCAAAAACATTCAGTACTTC.

This clone was detected only a few times. The gene calls are TRBV6-5 and TRBJ2-1; the match to TRBD1 covers 9 bases. Germline V gene sequence: CDR1 MNHEY, CDR2 SVGAGI. With 6 bases clipped from V and 6 bases from J, the junction kept 6 bases outside the gene matches. The CDR3 consists of 14 residues. CDR3 protein: CASRGQGMFNEQFF. For the CDR3, the DNA is TGTGCCAGCAGAGGACAGGGGATGTTCAATGAGCAGTTCTTC.

The genes are TRBV5-1 and TRBJ1-2; 8 positions match TRBD1. Trimming cost V 4 bases and J 12 bases; bases outside gene matches: 8. The CDR3 totals 12 residues. Looked up from germline, CDR1 is SGHRS and CDR2 is YFSETQ. The CDR3 loop reads CASSRSGGADTF. CDR3 nucleotides: TGCGCCAGCAGCAGATCAGGGGGCGCAGACACCTTC. Looking up the rest from reference TRBV5-1 and TRBJ1-2 gives the full variable domain: KAGVTQTPRYLIKTRGQQVTLSCSPISGHRSVSWYQQTPGQGLQFLFEYFSETQRNKGNFPGRFSGRQFSNSRSEMNVSTLELGDSALYLCASSRSGGADTFGSGTRLTVV.

V and J are TRBV28 and TRBJ1-2; 8 bases match TRBD1. The CDR3 extends over 14 amino acids. V lost 6 bases, J lost 8 bases, and 11 bases stayed unmatched. Looked up from germline, CDR1 is MDHEN and CDR2 is SYDVKM. The CDR3 coding sequence is TGTGCCAGCAGGAGAGAGACAGGGGCCGGGGGCTACACCTTC. This translates into CASRRETGAGGYTF.

The CDR3 DNA is TGTGCCAGTAGTATAACCTTGGGCTTCAATCAGCCCCAGCATTTT. Protein: CASSITLGFNQPQHF. The chain links TRBV19 to TRBJ1-5; D gene uncertain. The CDR3 contains 15 residues. The germline V and J ends were trimmed by 2 bases and 3 bases, with 11 bases remaining between them. Germline CDR1 and CDR2: LNHDA and SQIVND (reference sequence).

This clone was detected a few times. CDR3: CASIRGGPDHQGYTF. In DNA, the CDR3 is TGTGCCAGCATCCGGGGGGGGCCGGACCATCAAGGCTACACCTTC. This sequence joins TRBV28 and TRBJ1-2; TRBD1 is a possible D gene (6 bases). The CDR3 has 15 amino acids. CDR1 and CDR2 from the germline V gene are MDHEN and SYDVKM. The V end was cut by 7 bases, the J end by 8 bases, with 23 bases between.

This clone is a singleton in its sample. The chain carries TRBV13 and TRBJ2-7; 7 positions agree with TRBD2. The V gene's germline CDR1 is PRHDT and CDR2 FYEKMQ (reference sequence). Trimming removed 3 bases from V and 0 bases from J; junction bases left unmatched: 2. This CDR3 spans 14 amino acids. The CDR3 spells CASSFGGSSYEQYF. CDR3 sequence (DNA): TGTGCCAGCAGCTTCGGCGGGAGCTCCTACGAGCAGTACTTC.

The V gene is TRBV6-5, the J gene TRBJ2-1; 7 bases agree with TRBD2. The J segment lost 0 bases and the V segment lost 7 bases, leaving 3 bases of the junction unmatched. This CDR3 has 14 residues. Germline CDR1 reads MNHEY; CDR2 reads SVGAGI. CDR3 DNA: TGTGCCAGCAAGCGGGGCACCTCCTACAATGAGCAGTTCTTC. Protein: CASKRGTSYNEQFF.

This chain joins TRBV7-9 and TRBJ2-3, with 12 bases identical to TRBD2. This CDR3 has 16 amino acids. The germline CDR1 and CDR2 sequences are SEHNR and FQNEAQ (reference sequence). The V segment lost 5 bases and the J segment 6 bases; nucleotides outside the gene matches: 9. CDR3 nucleotides: TGTGCCAGCAGCACCACCAGGGGACTAGCGGGCGATACGCAGTATTTT. It translates to CASSTTRGLAGDTQYF.

The chain carries TRBV9 and TRBJ1-5; weak D call: TRBD1 (5 bases). Germline V gene lookup returns CDR1 SGDLS and CDR2 YYNGEE. V lost 0 bases, J lost 5 bases, and 9 bases lay in between. The CDR3 is 14 residues long. The CDR3 region has the DNA TGTGCCAGCAGCGTAGGACAGACCGATCAGCCCCAGCATTTT. This codes for CASSVGQTDQPQHF. Looking up the rest from reference TRBV9 and TRBJ1-5 gives the full variable domain: DSGVTQTPKHLITATGQRVTLRCSPRSGDLSVYWYQQSLDQGLQFLIQYYNGEERAKGNILERFSAQQFPDLHSELNLSSLELGDSALYFCASSVGQTDQPQHFGDGTRLSIL.

V usage is TRBV7-6 and J usage is TRBJ2-3, with no clear D. The V gene's germline CDR1 is SGHVS and CDR2 FNYEAQ. The CDR3 has 16 residues. V was shortened by 5 bases and J by 0 bases, with 15 bases between the two germline ends. In DNA, the CDR3 is TGTGCCAGCAGCCAACTCCCCAAGGAGAGCACAGATACGCAGTATTTT. Protein product: CASSQLPKESTDTQYF.

This clone was observed once. V usage is TRBV5-1 and J usage is TRBJ1-3; the match to TRBD1 covers 7 bases. CDR3 length: 15 residues. Trimming at V came to 4 bases and at J to 4 bases, leaving 8 bases not matched to a gene. Looked up from germline, CDR1 is SGHRS and CDR2 is YFSETQ. The CDR3 reads CASSPGDRTGNTIYF. CDR3 DNA sequence: TGCGCCAGCAGCCCGGGGGACAGAACAGGAAACACCATATATTTT.

The chain is built from TRBV21-1 and TRBJ2-5; TRBD1 is taken as the D call from the table, unchecked against the DNA. TRBV21-1 is reported as a pseudogene. This CDR3 is 18 amino acids long. The CDR3 here is CASGSTRTEPAWGETQYF. The CDR3 DNA sequence: TGTGCCAGCGGAAGTACGAGGACAGAACCCGCGTGGGGGGAGACCCAGTACTTC.

The gene calls are TRBV19 and TRBJ1-6; 8 bases agree with TRBD1. This CDR3 is 17 amino acids long. After removal of 1 base from V and 9 bases from J, the junction contained 11 bases not matched to a gene. The V gene's germline CDR1 is LNHDA and CDR2 SQIVND (reference sequence). CDR3: CASSIVPGGLSFSPLHF. The CDR3 DNA follows: TGTGCCAGTAGTATAGTTCCAGGGGGCTTGTCTTTTTCACCCCTCCACTTT.

The genes are TRBV6-2 or TRBV6-3 and TRBJ2-1; D gene unclear. In germline, CDR1 is MNHEY, CDR2 SVGEGT. The CDR3 contains 15 residues. The V gene lost 5 bases and the J gene lost 4 bases, with 15 bases spanning the gap. The CDR3 loop is CASSPPERTYNEQFF. CDR3 DNA: TGTGCCAGCAGTCCACCCGAAAGAACTTACAATGAGCAGTTCTTC.

The gene calls are TRBV6-5 and TRBJ1-1; possibly TRBD1 for D (6 bases). This CDR3 comprises 13 residues. From germline, CDR1 is MNHEY and CDR2 SVGAGI. Trimming pared 7 bases from V and 8 bases from J, leaving 17 bases between. The CDR3 protein is CASTPTGPREAFF. CDR3 sequence (DNA): TGTGCCAGCACCCCGACAGGCCCGCGGGAAGCTTTCTTT.

The chain has TRBV5-6 and TRBJ1-5; 7 positions agree with TRBD1. The ends lost 0 bases at V and 12 bases at J; junction bases unmatched: 9. The CDR3 contains 14 residues. Germline CDR1 SGHDT, CDR2 YYEEEE. CDR3 in DNA: TGTGCCAGCAGCTTGGGGGACAGCTCACACGACCAGCATTTT. Amino acids: CASSLGDSSHDQHF.

This clone was seen only once. The chain recombines TRBV7-2 with TRBJ1-2; the match to TRBD1 covers 8 bases. The CDR3 has 16 amino acids. CDR1 is SGHTA and CDR2 is FQGNSA in the germline V gene. Trimming removed 5 bases from V and 8 bases from J; junction bases left unmatched: 16. The CDR3 DNA reads TGTGCCAGCAGCGAAACGCCGGACAGGGCGGTGGAAGGCTACACCTTC. This gives the protein CASSETPDRAVEGYTF.

This clone was counted a single time. J is TRBJ2-1 and V is TRBV12-5; 7 nucleotides match TRBD1. This CDR3 has 11 residues. The germline V gene encodes CDR1 LGHNT and CDR2 FRNRAP. The V segment lost 8 bases and the J segment 15 bases; nucleotides outside the gene matches: 10. The CDR3 loop reads CASSFTGATFF. CDR3 nucleotides: TGTGCTAGTTCTTTTACAGGGGCCACGTTCTTC.

This clone was observed once. The CDR3 protein is CASSIPTSGSRRNNEQFF. DNA for the CDR3: TGTGCCAGTAGTATCCCCACTAGCGGGAGTCGGAGGAACAATGAGCAGTTCTTC. The chain couples TRBV19 to TRBJ2-1; 11 nucleotides align to TRBD2. With V trimmed by 3 bases and J by 5 bases, 12 bases remained unmatched. There are 18 residues in the CDR3. Germline assignment: CDR1 LNHDA and CDR2 SQIVND (reference sequence).

This clone is a singleton in its sample. This sequence joins TRBV19 and TRBJ2-2, with 11 bases that match TRBD1. The germline CDR1 and CDR2 sequences are LNHDA and SQIVND (reference sequence). CDR3 length: 18 amino acids. V shed 5 bases, J shed 6 bases, and the junction held 14 bases outside the gene matches. CDR3 sequence: CASSLSGTGGFKAGELFF. CDR3 in DNA: TGTGCCAGTAGTTTAAGCGGGACAGGGGGATTTAAGGCCGGGGAGCTGTTTTTT. Using reference TRBV19 and TRBJ2-2 for the parts outside the CDR3, the full variable domain is DGGITQSPKYLFRKEGQNVTLSCEQNLNHDAMYWYRQDPGQGLRLIYYSQIVNDFQKGDIAEGYSVSREKKESFPLTVTSAQKNPTAFYLCASSLSGTGGFKAGELFFGEGSRLTVL.

J is TRBJ1-3 and V is TRBV3-1 (or the pseudogene TRBV3-2); TRBD1 matches at 8 bases. This CDR3 spans 14 amino acids. J was trimmed by 4 bases and V by 1 base; bases with no gene match: 0. Germline CDR1 and CDR2: LGHDT and YNNKEL (reference sequence). The DNA of the CDR3 is TGTGCCAGCAGCCAAGGACAGGGGGGAAACACCATATATTTT. Its protein product is CASSQGQGGNTIYF.

The rearrangement uses TRBV11-3 and TRBJ1-3, with D uncertain. The CDR3 is 13 residues long. Germline lookup yields CDR1 SGHNT and CDR2 YENEEA. V was shortened by 5 bases and J by 0 bases, with 5 bases between the two germline ends. The DNA of the CDR3 is TGTGCCAGCAGCCACAGCTCTGGAAACACCATATATTTT. Amino acids: CASSHSSGNTIYF.

The chain carries TRBV30 and TRBJ1-6, with D perhaps TRBD1 (5 bases). CDR1 and CDR2 from the germline V gene are GTSNPN and SVGIG (reference sequence). The CDR3 has 13 amino acids. V lost 5 bases and J lost 8, with 13 bases in between. The CDR3 spells CAWGRRGDSPLHF. Written as DNA, the CDR3 is TGTGCCTGGGGAAGACGGGGGGATTCACCCCTCCACTTT.

The chain has TRBV25-1 and TRBJ2-1, with D possibly TRBD2 on 5 matching bases. The CDR3 sequence is 15 residues long. Between the trimmed V and J ends, which lost 5 bases and 3 bases, there was a span of 14 bases. Germline loops: CDR1 MGHDK, CDR2 SYGVNS. DNA for the CDR3: TGTGCCAGCAGTCTTAGCGAGGGAATCTACAATGAGCAGTTCTTC. It encodes CASSLSEGIYNEQFF.

This sequence joins TRBV9 and TRBJ2-2; TRBD1 aligns across 9 bases. This CDR3 is built from 15 residues. Germline CDR1 is SGDLS and CDR2 is YYNGEE. After removal of 3 bases from V and 3 bases from J, the junction contained 3 bases not matched to a gene. CDR3 protein: CASSEGQGYTGELFF. In DNA, the CDR3 is TGTGCCAGCAGCGAAGGACAGGGGTACACCGGGGAGCTGTTTTTT.

J is TRBJ2-7 and V is TRBV30; 10 bases are shared with TRBD1. The junction had 8 bases not matched to a gene; V was cut back by 0 bases and J by 6 bases. The germline V gene encodes CDR1 GTSNPN and CDR2 SVGIG (reference sequence). The CDR3 consists of 15 residues. As DNA, the CDR3 is TGTGCCTGGAGTGTAACCGGGACAGGGGTGGGCGAGCAGTACTTC. It codes for CAWSVTGTGVGEQYF.

This clone was detected ten times or more. The gene calls are TRBV19 and TRBJ1-5, with D unresolved. This CDR3 has 12 amino acids. Germline V lookup: CDR1 LNHDA, CDR2 SQIVND (reference sequence). Trimming removed 5 bases from V and 4 bases from J, with 6 bases in between. The CDR3 region has the DNA TGTGCCAGTAGTTACAGTAATCAGCCCCAGCATTTT. Its translation: CASSYSNQPQHF.

This chain joins TRBV28 and TRBJ1-6; D perhaps matches TRBD1 (6 bases). CDR1 is MDHEN, CDR2 SYDVKM, per germline. The germline V and J ends were trimmed by 7 bases and 9 bases, with 16 bases remaining between them. CDR3 length: 14 residues. The CDR3 DNA is TGTGCCAGCACCCACGCACAGGGAACTTCACCCCTCCACTTT. It translates to CASTHAQGTSPLHF.